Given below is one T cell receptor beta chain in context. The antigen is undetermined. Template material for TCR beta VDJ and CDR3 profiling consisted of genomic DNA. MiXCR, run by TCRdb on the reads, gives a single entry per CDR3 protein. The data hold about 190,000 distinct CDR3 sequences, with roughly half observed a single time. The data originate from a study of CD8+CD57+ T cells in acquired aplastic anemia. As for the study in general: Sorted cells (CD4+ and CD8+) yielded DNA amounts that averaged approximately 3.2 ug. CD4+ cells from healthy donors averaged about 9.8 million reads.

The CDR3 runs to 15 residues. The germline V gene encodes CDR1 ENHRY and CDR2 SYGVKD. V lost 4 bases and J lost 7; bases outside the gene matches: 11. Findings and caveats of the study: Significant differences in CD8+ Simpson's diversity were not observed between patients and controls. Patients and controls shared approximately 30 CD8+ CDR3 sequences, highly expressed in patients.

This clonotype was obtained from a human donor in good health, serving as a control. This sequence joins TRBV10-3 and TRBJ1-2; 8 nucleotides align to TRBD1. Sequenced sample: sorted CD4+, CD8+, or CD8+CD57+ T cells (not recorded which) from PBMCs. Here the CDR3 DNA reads TGTGCCATCAGTGCCACGACAGGGGAAGATAGTGGCTACACCTTC. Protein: CAISATTGEDSGYTF.